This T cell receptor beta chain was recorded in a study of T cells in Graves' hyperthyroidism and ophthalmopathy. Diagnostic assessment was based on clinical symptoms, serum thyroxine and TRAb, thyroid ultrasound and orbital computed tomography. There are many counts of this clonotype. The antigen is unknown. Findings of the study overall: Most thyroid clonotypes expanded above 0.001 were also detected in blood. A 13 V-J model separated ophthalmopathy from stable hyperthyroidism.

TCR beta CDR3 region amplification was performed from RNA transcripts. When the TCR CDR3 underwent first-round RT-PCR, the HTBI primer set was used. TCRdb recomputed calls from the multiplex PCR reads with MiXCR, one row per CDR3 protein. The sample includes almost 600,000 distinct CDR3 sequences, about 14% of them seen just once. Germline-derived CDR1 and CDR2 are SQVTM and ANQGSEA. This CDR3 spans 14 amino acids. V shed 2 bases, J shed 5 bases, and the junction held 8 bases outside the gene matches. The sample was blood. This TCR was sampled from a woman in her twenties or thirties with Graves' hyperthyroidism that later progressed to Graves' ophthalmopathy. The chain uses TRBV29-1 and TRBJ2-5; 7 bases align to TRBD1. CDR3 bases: TGCAGCGTTGAACCACAGGGGTTCGAGGAGACCCAGTACTTC. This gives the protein CSVEPQGFEETQYF.